The rows below give T cell receptor beta chains drawn from one sample of a study of CD8 T cells in ankylosing spondylitis. TCRdb reprocessed the 5' RACE reads with MiXCR, giving one entry per CDR3 protein. Of about 340,000 distinct CDR3 sequences in the sample, approximately 22% were seen once. The sample comprised blood, either unsorted or a sorted T cell fraction (not recorded which). The source of these receptors is a male donor with ankylosing spondylitis or in good health (not recorded which). Both conserved end residues are part of each CDR3. D genes are given only for firm matches. Some rows have no size entry. The others give once, few or many, or a class for an expanded clone.

J,size,D,V,DNA,CDR3
TRBJ2-2,many,TRBD1,TRBV12-3/TRBV12-4,TGTGCCAGCAGTCTCGACAGGGGGCTCAATGCCGGGGAGCTGTTTTTT,CASSLDRGLNAGELFF
TRBJ2-2,few,NA,TRBV4-1,TGCGCCAGCAGCCAAGTAGGAGGAGGTCAGGGGGAGCTGTTTTTT,CASSQVGGGQGELFF
TRBJ2-3,NA,NA,TRBV4-1,TGCGCCAGCAGCCAAGAACGGGAACTTGCCAGAGATACGCAGTATTTT,CASSQERELARDTQYF
TRBJ2-3,NA,NA,TRBV12-3/TRBV12-4,TGTGCCAGCAGCCCAGGCCGCGCGGGCCTGGATACGCAGTATTTT,CASSPGRAGLDTQYF
TRBJ2-7,many,NA,TRBV7-9,TGTGCCAGCAGCTCCGGGAACTCCTACGAGCAGTACTTC,CASSSGNSYEQYF
TRBJ2-1,NA,NA,TRBV11-2,TGTGCCAGCAGCTTTGGTCGTTGGAATGAGCAGTTCTTC,CASSFGRWNEQFF
TRBJ2-1,few,NA,TRBV21-1,TGTGCCAGCAGCAAAGGGGTCCAGCGGCGCTCCTACAATGAGCAGTTCTTC,CASSKGVQRRSYNEQFF
TRBJ2-7,NA,NA,TRBV20-1,TGCAGTGCTAGAGGGTCGGCAGGGGCCTACGAGCAGTACTTC,CSARGSAGAYEQYF
TRBJ2-5,once,TRBD2,TRBV12-3/TRBV12-4,TGTGCCATCAGTCCCGGACTAGCGGGGGCCCTTCTCCAAGAGACCCAGTACTTC,CAISPGLAGALLQETQYF
TRBJ2-5,NA,TRBD2,TRBV12-3/TRBV12-4,TGTGCCAGCAGTCACGGACTAGCGGGGGTGTGGGAAGAGACCCAGTACTTC,CASSHGLAGVWEETQYF
TRBJ2-7,few,TRBD1,TRBV5-1,TGCGCCAGCAGCTTATACTCCGGGACAGGACCCTACGAGCAGTACTTC,CASSLYSGTGPYEQYF
TRBJ2-7,few,NA,TRBV6-5,TGTGCCAGCAGTTACTCCGGTCAGCCCTACGAGCAGTACTTC,CASSYSGQPYEQYF
TRBJ2-6,NA,NA,TRBV5-6,TGTGCCAGCAGCTTGGATACCTCTGGGGCCAACGTCCTGACTTTC,CASSLDTSGANVLTF
TRBJ2-1,NA,TRBD2,TRBV20-1,TGCAGTGCCCCCACTAGCGGCAACTACAATGAGCAGTTCTTC,CSAPTSGNYNEQFF
TRBJ2-2,NA,NA,TRBV7-9,TGTGCCAGCAGCTTATCAGAGTCCAACACCGGGGAGCTGTTTTTT,CASSLSESNTGELFF
TRBJ1-6,many,NA,TRBV5-1,TGCGCCAGCAGCTTGGAGGACGCCAAAACCCTCCACTTT,CASSLEDAKTLHF
TRBJ2-2,NA,NA,TRBV12-3/TRBV12-4,TGTGCCAGCAACTCTCTAAACAACGGGGAGCTGTTTTTT,CASNSLNNGELFF
TRBJ2-5,NA,NA,TRBV7-9,TGTGCCAGCAGCCTTTGGACGGAGATGGAGGAGACCCAGTACTTC,CASSLWTEMEETQYF
TRBJ2-6,many,NA,TRBV27,TGTGCCAGCAGTTTAAGCGGGTCTGGGGCCAACGTCCTGACTTTC,CASSLSGSGANVLTF
TRBJ2-6,NA,NA,TRBV7-9,TGTGCCAGCAGCCTCTCTCGGGGTGGGGCCAACGTCCTGACTTTC,CASSLSRGGANVLTF
TRBJ1-1,few,NA,TRBV12-3/TRBV12-4,TGTGCCAGCAGTTCCGGGGCCCTGAACACTGAAGCTTTCTTT,CASSSGALNTEAFF
TRBJ2-7,NA,TRBD1,TRBV27,TGTGCCAGCAGTACGACAGGGGCAGGGTACGAGCAGTACTTC,CASSTTGAGYEQYF
TRBJ2-5,NA,NA,TRBV20-1,TGCAGTGCTAGAGGGGGGCGGCTGAACCAAGAGACCCAGTACTTC,CSARGGRLNQETQYF
TRBJ1-5,few,NA,TRBV5-6,TGTGCCAGCAGCTACCGGTTGGCAGCCTATAGCAATCAGCCCCAGCATTTT,CASSYRLAAYSNQPQHF
TRBJ2-1,few,TRBD2,TRBV5-1,TGCGCCAGCAGCTTAGCGGGGCCCCCGGGAGAGCAGTTCTTC,CASSLAGPPGEQFF
TRBJ2-7,few,TRBD2,TRBV6-5,TGTGCCAGCAGTTGGACTAGCCTTGGGAACGAGCAGTACTTC,CASSWTSLGNEQYF